This passage covers 18 T cell receptor beta chains from one sample sequenced in a study of blood T cells in healthy people across ages. Combining a sample-barcoded 5' primer with a J-beta primer mix, a second PCR ran for 7 to 11 cycles. Each CDR3 protein is one row after TCRdb ran MiXCR on the 5' RACE reads. The sample holds around 1,100,000 distinct CDR3 sequences; under 40% are singletons and the top ten take around 14%. Material: blood. These receptors all come from a man younger than 35 in good health.

Worth noting for this clonotype: One junction end does not reproduce the germline sequence, and a read error may be involved. The chain carries TRBV3-1 and TRBJ1-6, with D hard to call. Germline lookup yields CDR1 LGHDT and CDR2 YNNKEL (reference sequence). The length of the CDR3 is 12 residues. This CDR3 is CASSTGESPPHF. DNA for the CDR3: TGTGCCAGCAGCACCGGGGAGTCACCCCCCCACTTT.

As concerns this clonotype: The germline gene is not matched at one end of the junction; a read error may be the cause. This chain connects TRBV4-2 to TRBJ2-5, with 7 bases identical to TRBD1. Germline V lookup: CDR1 LGHNA, CDR2 YNFKEQ. The CDR3 is 15 amino acids. CDR3 sequence (DNA): TGTGCCAGCAGTAGGGGACAGCTACCTCAAGAGACCCTGTACTTC. It translates to CASSRGQLPQETLYF.

The V call is TRBV14, the J call TRBJ2-3, with 7 bases lining up with TRBD2. The CDR3 is 15 amino acids. Losses at the gene ends were 4 bases for V and 2 bases for J; bases not matched to a gene: 6. Per the germline V gene, CDR1 is SGHDN and CDR2 is FVKESK. The CDR3 DNA is TGTGCCAGCAGCCCAACAGCGGGGAACACAGATACGCAGTATTTT. It specifies CASSPTAGNTDTQYF. The full variable domain, with the rest looked up from reference TRBV14 and TRBJ2-3, is EAGVTQFPSHSVIEKGQTVTLRCDPISGHDNLYWYRRVMGKEIKFLLHFVKESKQDESGMPNNRFLAERTGGTYSTLKVQPAELEDSGVYFCASSPTAGNTDTQYFGPGTRLTVL.

J is TRBJ1-1 and V is TRBV7-9; weak D call: TRBD1 (6 bases). Trimming shortened V by 4 bases and J by 4 bases, and 16 bases separated the two germline ends. The CDR3 extends over 15 amino acids. CDR1 and CDR2 (germline): SEHNR, FQNEAQ (reference sequence). The CDR3 DNA reads as TGTGCCAGCAGCTCCAGCACAGGGAGAGGCACTGAAGCTTTCTTT. Its protein product is CASSSSTGRGTEAFF.

V and J are TRBV6-2 or TRBV6-3 and TRBJ2-7, with 7 bases matching TRBD2. This CDR3 is built from 19 residues. Germline trimming cut 6 bases from V and 7 bases from J; bases unmatched to any gene: 27. Germline assignment: CDR1 MNHEY and CDR2 SVGEGT. The CDR3 bases are TGTGCCAGCAGACGGGCCGGGGCTAGTGGGACTAAGGTGGCGAATGAGCAGTACTTC. Translation: CASRRAGASGTKVANEQYF.

This clonotype was picked up a small number of times. This chain connects TRBV10-3 to TRBJ1-5, with a tentative D call TRBD1 (6 bases). The CDR3 has 15 residues. Between the trimmed V and J ends, which lost 10 bases and 0 bases, there was a span of 16 bases. CDR1 and CDR2 (germline): ENHRY, SYGVKD. The DNA of the CDR3 is TGTGCCACCGAAGGAACAGGGAATAGCAATCAGCCCCAGCATTTT. As protein: CATEGTGNSNQPQHF.

The chain recombines TRBV6-1 with TRBJ1-1; no clear D. V was trimmed by 6 bases and J by 3 bases, leaving 8 bases between them. The CDR3 has 12 amino acids. Germline CDR1 and CDR2: MNHNS and SASEGT. The CDR3 protein is CASRYTYTEAFF. The CDR3 region has the DNA TGTGCCAGCAGGTACACGTACACTGAAGCTTTCTTT.

This clonotype was counted only a few times. The V call is TRBV7-2, the J call TRBJ1-4, with D uncertain. This CDR3 has 15 residues. Germline values: CDR1 SGHTA, CDR2 FQGNSA. Trimming removed 2 bases from V and 4 bases from J, with 11 bases in between. CDR3 protein: CASSLMASGNEKLFF. The CDR3 DNA reads as TGTGCCAGCAGCTTAATGGCTTCGGGTAATGAAAAACTGTTTTTT. Based on the CDR3 plus reference TRBV7-2 and TRBJ1-4, the full variable domain is GAGVSQSPSNKVTEKGKDVELRCDPISGHTALYWYRQSLGQGLEFLIYFQGNSAPDKSGLPSDRFSAERTGGSVSTLTIQRTQQEDSAVYLCASSLMASGNEKLFFGSGTQLSVL.

The chain links TRBV20-1 to TRBJ2-6; maybe TRBD1 (6 bases). Germline V gene lookup returns CDR1 DFQATT and CDR2 SNEGSKA (reference sequence). The ends were cut back, 4 bases at V and 3 bases at J, with 7 bases in the middle. The CDR3 covers 13 residues. The CDR3 DNA reads TGCAGTGCTACAGGGGATGGGGCCAACGTCCTGACTTTC. It specifies CSATGDGANVLTF.

This clonotype has just a few counts. The rearrangement joins TRBV5-1 to TRBJ2-7, with D uncertain. The CDR3 spans 14 residues. The germline V gene has CDR1 SGHRS and CDR2 YFSETQ. V shed 1 base and J shed 5 bases, with 13 bases lying between them. The CDR3 sequence is CASSLSQVGDEQYF. The CDR3, as DNA: TGCGCCAGCAGCTTGAGCCAGGTTGGGGACGAGCAGTACTTC.

This clonotype was detected only a few times. J is TRBJ2-5 and V is TRBV10-3; D not resolved. The CDR3 is 14 residues long. V was cut by 0 bases and J by 4 bases, with 9 bases left in between. CDR1 and CDR2 from the germline V gene are ENHRY and SYGVKD. CDR3 sequence (DNA): TGTGCCATCAGTGAGTCGAGTGGTGGAGAGACCCAGTACTTC. Translation: CAISESSGGETQYF.

This clonotype was counted only a few times. V usage is TRBV9 and J usage is TRBJ2-5; 8 bases are shared with TRBD2. V dropped 4 bases and J dropped 3; count of bases not matched to a gene: 17. The CDR3 runs 18 residues. Germline V CDR1 and CDR2: SGDLS, YYNGEE. In DNA, the CDR3 is TGTGCCAGCAGCTCCCCAACCGGGCGGGGGGTGAGGGAAGAGACCCAGTACTTC. The encoded protein is CASSSPTGRGVREETQYF.

Concerning this clonotype: An end of the junction does not agree with germline; a read error may underlie this. J is TRBJ2-2 and V is TRBV12-3 or TRBV12-4; D possibly corresponds to TRBD1 (6 bases). The CDR3 is 16 residues long. The CDR3 spells CTSSLGQTANTGELFF. DNA of the CDR3: TGTACCAGCAGTTTAGGACAGACCGCGAACACCGGGGAGCTGTTTTTT.

This chain joins TRBV10-3 and TRBJ1-6; a weak D match, TRBD1 (5 bases). CDR1 is ENHRY and CDR2 is SYGVKD in the germline V gene. Trimming removed 10 bases from V and 7 bases from J, with 17 bases in between. CDR3 length: 14 residues. CDR3 sequence reads: CATKPRGANSPLHF. Written as DNA, the CDR3 is TGTGCCACCAAACCCCGGGGCGCAAATTCACCCCTCCACTTT.

The chain is built from TRBV9 and TRBJ2-3; D possibly matches TRBD1 or TRBD2 (6 bases each). V lost 0 bases to trimming and J lost 2 bases, with 10 bases between them. In germline, CDR1 is SGDLS, CDR2 YYNGEE. The CDR3 extends over 15 amino acids. The CDR3 reads CASSVVGGTTDTQYF. The CDR3, as DNA: TGTGCCAGCAGCGTAGTGGGGGGCACCACAGATACGCAGTATTTT.

This chain uses TRBV7-2 with TRBJ1-5; possibly TRBD1 for D (5 bases). Trimming removed 4 bases at V and 0 bases at J, with 10 bases between. The CDR3 length is 15 residues. Germline values: CDR1 SGHTA, CDR2 FQGNSA. Here the CDR3 reads CASSSTGNSNQPQHF. The CDR3 DNA is TGTGCCAGCAGCTCCACAGGAAATAGCAATCAGCCCCAGCATTTT. The variable domain in full, completed from reference TRBV7-2 and TRBJ1-5, reads GAGVSQSPSNKVTEKGKDVELRCDPISGHTALYWYRQSLGQGLEFLIYFQGNSAPDKSGLPSDRFSAERTGGSVSTLTIQRTQQEDSAVYLCASSSTGNSNQPQHFGDGTRLSIL.

This clonotype was seen more than once but under ten times. CDR3 in DNA: TGCGCCAGCAGCCAATCCGGGGGGGAAACTGAAGCTTTCTTT. It yields the protein CASSQSGGETEAFF. This chain links TRBV4-3 with TRBJ1-1, with D tentatively TRBD1 (5 bases). With 2 bases removed from V and 5 bases from J, the gap between germline ends came to 12 bases. Germline V gene data show CDR1 as LGHNA and CDR2 as YSLEER. The CDR3 covers 14 residues.

This clonotype was seen more than once but under ten times. The genes are TRBV9 and TRBJ1-1; tentative D call: TRBD1 (5 bases). CDR3 length: 16 amino acids. Trimming left V 2 bases short and J 0 bases short, with 14 bases between. Germline CDR1 reads SGDLS; CDR2 reads YYNGEE. CDR3 amino acids: CASSVNTEGVNTEAFF. Written as DNA, the CDR3 is TGTGCCAGCAGCGTGAATACAGAAGGGGTGAACACTGAAGCTTTCTTT.